This record covers a single TCR beta chain. What this receptor recognizes is not known. Per-base quality was not reported, and no clone a single base away is much larger than it. This sample was included in a study of cytomegalovirus exposure and HLA in healthy donors (dated by TCRdb to 2017 to 2019). Study-wide context: An earlier analysis of 587 of the donors reported 276 Gb of sequence data and 90 million to 120 million unique TCR beta sequences obtained from about 200 million T cells. A later genetic analysis used genome-wide SNP genotypes for about 65% of the 666 donors, treating that subset as a discovery cohort. An earlier analysis of around 580 of the donors used high-throughput TCR beta sequencing to judge whether each TCR beta V gene segment behaved as functional or pseudogenic. Donor age, sex, ethnicity and CMV serostatus were compiled together with the repertoire data. The number of donors typed differed by locus, with roughly 629-640 for A, B, C, DRB1 and DQB1, 522 for DQA1, 600 to 610 for DPA1, and some 440 for DPB1. Rather than drawing on any new phenotypic data, the later analysis identified candidate immune exposures from TCR beta sequences and the way those sequences occurred across donors. The T cell repertoires of some 670 subjects were profiled by immunosequencing and related to cytomegalovirus serostatus. HLA typing included class I and class II loci at four-digit resolution. Of the roughly 400 genotyped donors, 75% to 85% were placed in the genetic ancestry cluster associated with self-reported Caucasian donors. To study patterns of TCR occurrence, a later analysis re-analyzed previously published TCR beta repertoires from around 670 donors and added high-resolution HLA genotyping. A handful of DR-DQ haplotypes were handled as single units for association and clustering because linkage in the cohort was strong. The study combined high-throughput TCR immunosequencing, statistical association of individual TCRs with disease status, and machine learning to predict cytomegalovirus infection status. An early release that covered approximately 600 HLA-typed donors contained 250 to 350 gigabases of sequencing data and about 93 million unique TCR sequences. Besides the first cohort of roughly 640 subjects, a separate validation cohort made up of 120 different subjects was used. Every repertoire in the discovery cohort had been generated on one and the same sequencing platform. The aim of the study was to test whether cataloging public T cell receptors could identify signatures of past pathogen exposure. Across around 400 genotyped donors of the cohort, an average of approximately 200,000 unique TCR beta nucleotide sequences per donor were sequenced, and 15% to 20% of those sequences were non-productive.

What the study reported, not specific to this receptor: The authors suggested that the approach could potentially be extended to other disease states and immunological phenotypes. Some IMGT-functional V segments, including TRBV6-2 and TRBV6-3, could not be told apart with the 87-base-pair reads, so those segments were excluded. A later genetic analysis associated a missense DCLRE1C variant with V-gene and J-gene trimming of TCR beta chains, and an independent cohort replicated the association. According to a later analysis, parvovirus B19, influenza, CMV and Epstein-Barr virus appeared linked to several top co-occurrence clusters. A cluster of highly shared sequence variants was judged likely to be a technical artifact of the sequencing pipeline. Three of the identified cytomegalovirus-associated TCR beta chains were confirmed in vitro to be specific for cytomegalovirus antigens. Compared with the roughly 720-donor mean, donors in an Asian-associated ancestry cluster had fewer N-insertions in productive TCRs, according to a later genetic analysis. In an earlier analysis of approximately 590 of the donors, most TCR beta V segments appeared in productive rearrangements about 87% or about 30% of the time, broadly matching IMGT annotations. Across donors, most TCR sequences were observed very rarely, whereas some public TCRs were present in many individuals. When HLA alleles, especially DR and DQ, strongly co-occurred, attributing TCR associations to individual alleles was difficult. The study listed 170 or so TCR beta chains as associated with cytomegalovirus. A later analysis associated about 18,000 TCR beta sequences with specific HLA alleles at a false discovery rate of 0.05. The classifier was reported to diagnose cytomegalovirus status with high specificity and sensitivity in both the original cohort and the validation cohort. For the cohort, immune exposure information was limited to CMV serostatus. Roughly uniform sequencing depth across donors was assumed in presence/absence analyses, although this assumption may not hold. Correlated functional status among segregating V segments might reflect linkage disequilibrium, but an unknown experimental factor could not be ruled out. The earlier analysis of approximately 540 of the donors excluded 15 to 20 rarely observed V segments, including chromosome 9 orphons, because counts were too low. HLA typing was unavailable for some donors at each locus, so association tests used only the typed subset. In a later analysis, TCR association rates were found to vary across HLA loci, with the most associated TCRs seen for DRB1 alleles and the fewest for HLA-C alleles. In a later analysis, most CMV-associated TCR beta chains were found to appear HLA-restricted, with HLA associations seemingly driven largely by CMV exposure. Compared with equally common non-associated chains, HLA-associated TCR beta chains in a later analysis were more clonally expanded and had lower generation probabilities. The cohort was sequenced for TCR beta chains only, and without alpha or paired-chain data the features that could be detected were limited. A further reported finding was that TCR beta sequences accurately predicted the HLA-A and HLA-B alleles for most subjects in the first cohort.

CDR1 and CDR2 (SQVTM, ANQGSEA) derive from the germline V gene. Including cysteine and phenylalanine, the CDR3 has 12 amino acids. Only the CDR3 portion is preserved as DNA: 36 bases, with reading frame beginning at the first base. The cohort was made up of 650 to 700 healthy bone marrow donors. At the time of sampling, every cohort member was nominally healthy, though immune exposures that went unrecorded were likely present. The donor was CMV seronegative and belonged to the group of 352 seronegative cohort members. A peripheral blood sample was provided by each donor, and peripheral blood mononuclear cells were used for TCR beta sequencing. Genomic DNA was extracted from the blood cell samples with the Qiagen DNeasy Blood Extraction Kit. The library was obtained by the immunoSEQ multiplex PCR assay. The multiplex PCR relied on a mix of 60 forward primers for TCR Vbeta segments and 13 reverse primers for TCR Jbeta segments. Amplification of the CDR3 region of rearranged TCR beta genes was performed with a multiplex PCR assay on genomic DNA. The Illumina HiSeq System was used to sequence the amplified TCR beta libraries as 87-base-pair reads. As for the authors' bioinformatics: A later analysis counted 75 million to 100 million unique TCR beta chains across the 650 to 700 repertoires, and around 12 million of these chains were shared by at least two donors. A nearest-neighbor algorithm error-corrected the raw reads and collapsed the reads into unique sequences, merging closely related sequences to remove PCR and sequencing errors. V, D and J gene segments were assigned by aligning CDR3 sequences to IMGT reference sequences. For a sequence to be retained, a match of at least six nucleotides was required to both a V gene segment and a J gene segment. Rearrangements were classified as productive when the CDR3 lacked stop codons and remained in frame with V and J, and all other rearrangements were classified as non-productive. Following IMGT convention, CDR3 was defined as the stretch from the second conserved V-encoded cysteine to the conserved J-encoded phenylalanine. The earlier analysis of some 550 of the donors excluded any sequence lacking an unambiguous match to a single V gene segment. In an earlier analysis of 500 to 750 of the donors, V segments were called functional above 56.7% productive rearrangements and were called segregating when the between-donor standard deviation exceeded 5%. A statistical classification framework was built for diagnosing cytomegalovirus status from the catalog of TCR beta chain sequences. A later analysis assigned V and J genes by comparing TCR nucleotide sequences with IMGT/GENE-DB human TR gene sequences. The TCRdist pipeline was used in a later analysis to assign CDR3 sequences and most-parsimonious VDJ recombination scenarios. In a later analysis, every TCR beta chain was defined by the combination of its CDR3 amino acid sequence and its V-gene family, and reads without a unique V-gene family were dropped. To address suspected cross-contamination and a sequencing artifact, a later analysis removed approximately 600 highly shared, low-generation-probability nucleotide sequences. For each public chain, a later analysis derived a clonal expansion index from normalized ranks of inferred template counts within each repertoire. In a later analysis, generation probabilities were computed with a VDJ recombination model fitted to out-of-frame rearrangements, and the resulting probabilities were checked against IGoR. In a later analysis, TCR-TCR, TCR-HLA and TCR-CMV co-occurrence was scored with hypergeometric tests, and a repertoire-size bias correction was applied to TCR pairs. A later analysis estimated false discovery rates by permuting HLA or CMV assignments 20 times. In a later analysis, co-occurring TCRs were grouped using DBSCAN, and TCRdist sequence similarity was added for clustering within HLA-allele-positive subsets. Repertoires with fewer than 30,000 or more than 120,000 public chains, plus five repertoires with anomalous nucleotide sharing, were excluded from co-occurrence clustering. TCRdb limited this immuneACCESS table to in-frame rearrangements with V and J called. A share of clones is missing; checked studies link under half to unresolved V genes, and the rest is unexplained. D and trimming were read from the DNA, whereas the V and J calls and clone size are those reported in that table. Within this sample are about 140,000 clones, with roughly 73% of them counted one time only. The ten largest clones take up under 2% of the sample.

The sample comprised PBMCs. The chain couples TRBV29-1 to TRBJ2-1; tentative D gene TRBD2, with 6 bases matching. The TCR was taken from a female donor in good health and CMV-seronegative. The DNA is as follows: TGCAGTACGGACGGGAGCTACAATGAGCAGTTCTTC. This encodes CSTDGSYNEQFF.